The rows below give T cell receptor beta chains drawn from one sample of a study of post-analysis software for immune sequencing data. TCRdb re-called the PCR reads through MiXCR, storing one row per CDR3 protein. The sample holds roughly 800,000 distinct CDR3 sequences, roughly 50% seen once. The material sequenced was blood. All receptors come from a girl aged 10-17 years with multiple sclerosis. The CDR3 runs from the conserved cysteine through the conserved F or W. The order of the fields is V gene, D gene, J gene, clone size, CDR3 protein, CDR3 DNA. D genes are given only for firm matches. Not every row has a clone size; where given, it reads once, few, many or a size class.

>TRBV10-3|NA|TRBJ2-3|few
CAISAGGDTQYF
TGTGCCATCAGTGCAGGTGGAGATACGCAGTATTTT
>TRBV27|TRBD1|TRBJ1-5|NA
CASSPGQGYQPQHF
TGTGCCAGCAGCCCGGGACAGGGATATCAGCCCCAGCATTTT
>TRBV7-2|NA|TRBJ1-6|NA
CASSLDLGSPLHF
TGTGCCAGCAGCTTAGACCTGGGCTCACCCCTCCACTTT
>TRBV20-1|NA|TRBJ1-5|NA
CSGRPRGGAPNQPQHF
TGCAGTGGGAGACCTAGAGGGGGGGCACCAAATCAGCCCCAGCATTTT
>TRBV20-1|NA|TRBJ2-6|few
CSAGRGPGANVLTF
TGCAGTGCTGGTCGGGGGCCTGGGGCCAACGTCCTGACTTTC
>TRBV24-1|NA|TRBJ2-7|few
CATVGADYEQYF
TGTGCCACCGTCGGCGCGGACTACGAGCAGTACTTC
>TRBV10-3|NA|TRBJ2-1|few
CATQWGTAEGSIYDEQFF
TGTGCCACTCAATGGGGTACAGCTGAAGGATCTATTTATGATGAGCAGTTCTTC
>TRBV23-1|TRBD1|TRBJ2-1|NA
CASSQPPGTGRDNEQFF
TGCGCTAGCAGTCAGCCGCCCGGGACAGGGAGGGACAATGAGCAGTTCTTC
>TRBV6-5|TRBD2|TRBJ2-1|few
CASRQGLAAYNEQFF
TGTGCCAGCCGGCAGGGACTAGCGGCATACAATGAGCAGTTCTTC
>TRBV5-1|TRBD2|TRBJ2-1|NA
CAGSLGGLAGMDEQFF
TGCGCCGGCAGCTTAGGTGGACTAGCGGGAATGGATGAGCAGTTCTTC
>TRBV12-3/TRBV12-4|TRBD2|TRBJ2-6|NA
CASSFRAGEAGANVLTF
TGTGCCAGCAGTTTCCGGGCGGGAGAAGCTGGGGCCAACGTCCTGACTTTC
>TRBV7-2|NA|TRBJ2-7|NA
CASSLAPGRREQYF
TGTGCCAGCAGCTTAGCTCCAGGGAGACGGGAGCAGTACTTC
>TRBV27|NA|TRBJ1-6|NA
CASSLRTFDSPLHF
TGTGCCAGCAGTCTGAGGACTTTTGATTCACCCCTCCACTTT
>TRBV7-2|NA|TRBJ2-7|NA
CASSPRQGMGFGEQYF
TGTGCCAGCAGCCCAAGGCAGGGGATGGGGTTTGGGGAGCAGTACTTC
>TRBV29-1|NA|TRBJ2-1|NA
CSTANIMQRSYNEQFF
TGCAGCACTGCCAACATTATGCAGCGGTCCTACAATGAGCAGTTCTTC
>TRBV20-1|TRBD2|TRBJ2-7|few
CSAVSGSLVRYF
TGCAGTGCTGTTAGCGGGAGCCTCGTCCGGTACTTC